The 17 T cell receptor beta chains in this list originate from one sample, sequenced in a study of cytomegalovirus exposure and HLA in healthy donors. 13 Jbeta primers and 60 Vbeta primers were used for the PCR. The repertoire was sequenced with immunoSEQ multiplex PCR; TCRdb's copy has only in-frame clones and lacks some. The top ten hold 3.5% to 4% of the sample, which has about 94,000 clones, approximately 79% seen once. The sequenced material came from PBMCs. Receptor source: a woman aged 40-49 years in good health and CMV-seronegative.

The CDR3 region is CASSFRETQYF. CDR3 in DNA: TGTGCCAGCAGTTTCCGAGAGACCCAGTACTTC. This chain links TRBV28 with TRBJ2-5; D remains ambiguous. CDR3 size: 11 residues. Trimming removed 3 bases from V and 4 bases from J, with 3 bases in between. The germline V gene has CDR1 MDHEN and CDR2 SYDVKM. The full variable domain, in which reference TRBV28 and TRBJ2-5 provide the parts outside the CDR3, is DVKVTQSSRYLVKRTGEKVFLECVQDMDHENMFWYRQDPGLGLRLIYFSYDVKMKEKGDIPEGYSVSREKKERFSLILESASTNQTSMYLCASSFRETQYFGPGTRLLVL.

This clone is a singleton in its sample. This chain joins TRBV6-5 and TRBJ2-1; 12 bases map to TRBD2. The germline CDR1 and CDR2 sequences are MNHEY and SVGAGI. The CDR3 runs to 12 residues. Trimming at V came to 3 bases and at J to 14 bases, leaving 2 bases not matched to a gene. CDR3 region: CASSYPSGGEFF. CDR3 nucleotide sequence: TGTGCCAGCAGTTATCCTAGCGGGGGGGAGTTCTTC.

The chain combines TRBV4-1 with TRBJ1-5; D perhaps matches TRBD1 (6 bases). Germline V gene sequence: CDR1 MGHRA, CDR2 YSYEKL. This CDR3 comprises 15 residues. Trimming removed 2 bases at V and 2 bases at J, with 10 bases between. The CDR3 region has the DNA TGCGCCAGCAGCCAAAGGGGGATAGGCAATCAGCCCCAGCATTTT. It specifies CASSQRGIGNQPQHF.

The chain recombines TRBV5-1 with TRBJ1-6; 7 bases align to TRBD1. Germline V gene lookup returns CDR1 SGHRS and CDR2 YFSETQ. V gave up 4 bases and J gave up 6 bases; unmatched junction bases: 4. There are 14 residues in the CDR3. CDR3 DNA: TGCGCCAGCAGCGACCAGGGGGGTAATTCACCCCTCCACTTT. This sequence encodes CASSDQGGNSPLHF.

The gene calls are TRBV20-1 and TRBJ2-2; unclear D gene. There are 11 residues in the CDR3. Trimming removed 1 base from V and 7 bases from J, with 4 bases in between. The V gene's germline CDR1 is DFQATT and CDR2 SNEGSKA (reference sequence). Here the CDR3 DNA reads TGCAGTGCTAGAGTAGTCGGGGAGCTGTTTTTT. It encodes CSARVVGELFF.

V is TRBV9 and J is TRBJ1-4; TRBD1 agrees at 7 bases. Germline-derived CDR1 and CDR2 are SGDLS and YYNGEE. This CDR3 region has 15 residues. The V gene end was trimmed by 2 bases and the J gene end by 4 bases; junction bases not matched to a gene: 5. CDR3 amino acids: CASSVSGTDNEKLFF. DNA for the CDR3: TGTGCCAGCAGCGTTTCCGGGACAGATAATGAAAAACTGTTTTTT.

The chain carries TRBV18 and TRBJ1-2, with 9 bases that match TRBD1. Germline V gene sequence: CDR1 KGHSH, CDR2 LQKENI. CDR3 length: 15 residues. The J segment lost 2 bases and the V segment lost 4 bases, leaving 5 bases of the junction unmatched. The CDR3 region is CASSRTGQGNYGYTF. CDR3 coding DNA: TGTGCCAGCTCACGAACAGGACAGGGGAACTATGGCTACACCTTC.

The chain employs TRBV5-1 and TRBJ2-6; a possible D gene is TRBD2 (7 bases). Deletions cut 4 bases from V and 3 bases from J, with 20 bases between. The germline V gene has CDR1 SGHRS and CDR2 YFSETQ. This CDR3 comprises 18 residues. The CDR3 reads CASSDGGLWISGANVLTF. The CDR3 DNA follows: TGCGCCAGCAGCGACGGGGGGCTATGGATAAGTGGGGCCAACGTCCTGACTTTC.

This rearrangement joins TRBV30 to TRBJ1-6; D call uncertain. The CDR3 has 15 residues. The V gene's germline CDR1 is GTSNPN and CDR2 SVGIG (reference sequence). With 3 bases removed from V and 0 bases from J, the gap between germline ends came to 9 bases. The CDR3 DNA sequence: TGTGCCTGGAGGGTTCCGGGCTCCTATAATTCACCCCTCCACTTT. Its translation: CAWRVPGSYNSPLHF. The complete variable domain, with remaining parts taken from reference TRBV30 and TRBJ1-6, reads SQTIHQWPATLVQPVGSPLSLECTVEGTSNPNLYWYRQAAGRGLQLLFYSVGIGQISSEVPQNLSASRPQDRQFILSSKKLLLSDSGFYLCAWRVPGSYNSPLHFGNGTRLTVT.

V gene TRBV10-3 combines with J gene TRBJ1-4; D is possibly TRBD1 (5 bases). V lost 2 bases and J lost 3, with 13 bases in between. The CDR3 is 16 residues long. Germline V gene lookup returns CDR1 ENHRY and CDR2 SYGVKD. The DNA for the CDR3 is TGTGCCATCAGTGAGGGGACCCGCGGGGCTAATGAAAAACTGTTTTTT. This translates into CAISEGTRGANEKLFF.

The rearrangement links TRBV28 to TRBJ1-3; 7 positions agree with TRBD1. Germline V lookup: CDR1 MDHEN, CDR2 SYDVKM. CDR3 length: 16 residues. Germline trimming cut 5 bases from V and 3 bases from J; bases unmatched to any gene: 10. The CDR3 DNA is TGTGCCAGCAGTCCCTACACGACAGGGTTTGGAAACACCATATATTTT. This codes for CASSPYTTGFGNTIYF. The whole variable domain, filled in from reference TRBV28 and TRBJ1-3, reads DVKVTQSSRYLVKRTGEKVFLECVQDMDHENMFWYRQDPGLGLRLIYFSYDVKMKEKGDIPEGYSVSREKKERFSLILESASTNQTSMYLCASSPYTTGFGNTIYFGEGSWLTVV.

The rearrangement links TRBV2 to TRBJ1-1; no clear D gene. V was pared by 5 bases and J by 5 bases, with 12 bases between. Germline assignment: CDR1 SNHLY and CDR2 FYNNEI. This CDR3 is built from 13 residues. The DNA for the CDR3 is TGTGCCAGCAGTCGGGAGCGGTGGACTGAAGCTTTCTTT. Translation gives CASSRERWTEAFF.

V gene TRBV27 combines with J gene TRBJ2-5; no definite D call. Per germline, CDR1 MNHEY and CDR2 SMNVEV (reference sequence). This CDR3 is 12 amino acids long. Trimming pared 4 bases from V and 5 bases from J, leaving 8 bases between. Here the CDR3 reads CASSSRQETQYF. The DNA of the CDR3 is TGTGCCAGCAGTTCACGTCAGGAGACCCAGTACTTC.

The genes are TRBV19 and TRBJ1-5; TRBD1 matches at 9 bases. This CDR3 region has 15 residues. J lost 2 bases, V lost 6 bases, and 5 bases had no gene match. CDR1 and CDR2 from the germline V gene are LNHDA and SQIVND (reference sequence). CDR3 in DNA: TGTGCCAGTAGAGAGACAGGGGGTGGCAATCAGCCCCAGCATTTT. Amino acid sequence: CASRETGGGNQPQHF. Looking up the rest from reference TRBV19 and TRBJ1-5 gives the full variable domain: DGGITQSPKYLFRKEGQNVTLSCEQNLNHDAMYWYRQDPGQGLRLIYYSQIVNDFQKGDIAEGYSVSREKKESFPLTVTSAQKNPTAFYLCASRETGGGNQPQHFGDGTRLSIL.

The chain couples TRBV29-1 to TRBJ2-5; 12 nucleotides align to TRBD2. Per germline, CDR1 SQVTM and CDR2 ANQGSEA. V was clipped by 8 bases and J by 7 bases; unmatched bases: 5. CDR3 length equals 12 residues. The CDR3 spells CSPQTSGGTQYF. The CDR3 DNA follows: TGCAGCCCGCAGACTAGCGGGGGGACCCAGTACTTC.

The V gene is TRBV5-1, the J gene TRBJ2-7, with 8 bases matching TRBD1. Germline V gene data show CDR1 as SGHRS and CDR2 as YFSETQ. V trimming: 3 bases; J trimming: 4 bases; junction bases outside the gene matches: 9. The CDR3 extends over 15 amino acids. DNA for the CDR3: TGCGCCAGCAGCTCGCAGGGGGCCTCATATTACGAGCAGTACTTC. It codes for CASSSQGASYYEQYF.

This sequence joins TRBV6-1 and TRBJ2-7; 7 nucleotides match TRBD1. The germline V gene encodes CDR1 MNHNS and CDR2 SASEGT. The CDR3 spans 12 residues. Trimming removed 8 bases from V and 2 bases from J; junction bases left unmatched: 3. DNA for the CDR3: TGTGCCAGCTGGGGACAGACCTACGAGCAGTACTTC. It yields the protein CASWGQTYEQYF.